The clone carrying this T cell receptor (beta chain) showed up just a few times. This may come from a read error, since a much larger clone is one base off. Germline V CDR1 and CDR2: MNHEY, SVGAGI. Trimming took 5 bases from V and 7 from J; bases not matched to a gene: 14. The CDR3 runs to 15 residues. The sample comes from a study of blood T cells in healthy people across ages. Turning to the study itself: Template switching captured about one barcoded beta molecule per two T cells.

Next came a second PCR, run for about 6 to 12 cycles, which used a sample-barcoded 5' primer along with a J-beta primer mix. Every cDNA was tagged by a template-switch adaptor with 12 random nucleotides. Paired-end reads containing CDR3 totaled no fewer than 3 million for each sample. TCRdb re-analysed the 5' RACE reads in MiXCR, keeping a single row per CDR3 protein. Of about 580,000 distinct CDR3 sequences listed, more than 45% are singletons. The receptor was isolated from an elderly man in good health. The sequenced sample consisted of blood. This chain links TRBV6-5 with TRBJ2-7, with TRBD1 identical over 7 bases. CDR3 DNA: TGTGCCAGCAGTCGACAGGGATCGCTCTACAATGAGCAGTACTTC. It yields the protein CASSRQGSLYNEQYF.